A selection of T cell receptor beta chains follows, all from one sample in a study of CD8+CD57+ T cells in acquired aplastic anemia. TCRdb redid the calling of the reads with MiXCR, one entry per CDR3 protein. The profile shows approximately 99,000 distinct CDR3 sequences, 51% of them singletons. Sequenced: sorted CD4+, CD8+, or CD8+CD57+ T cells (not recorded which) from PBMCs. These receptors all come from a human donor in good health, serving as a control. Both conserved end residues are part of each CDR3. The D gene is left open where the match is weak. A clone size is listed for some rows: how often the clone was seen (once, few, many), or a class if it is expanded.

J	size	V	D	CDR3	DNA
TRBJ2-3	.	TRBV13	TRBD1	CASSPRDRASDTQYF	TGTGCCAGCAGCCCCCGGGACAGGGCTTCAGATACGCAGTATTTT
TRBJ2-7	.	TRBV20-1	TRBD1	CSVLGTGQANYEQYF	TGCAGCGTGCTAGGGACGGGACAGGCGAACTACGAGCAGTACTTC
TRBJ2-7	.	TRBV7-6	.	CASSLEVSSYEQYF	TGTGCCAGCAGCTTAGAGGTTAGCTCCTACGAGCAGTACTTC
TRBJ1-2	once	TRBV7-8	.	CASSSSGGLQYGYTF	TGTGCCAGCAGCTCGTCGGGGGGGCTCCAGTATGGCTACACCTTC
TRBJ2-5	many	TRBV2	TRBD1	CARTGGSQETQYF	TGTGCCAGGACAGGGGGCTCACAAGAGACCCAGTACTTC
TRBJ1-4	.	TRBV30	.	CAWSPLRQAKLFF	TGTGCCTGGAGTCCCCTCCGGCAGGCCAAACTGTTTTTT
TRBJ2-7	.	TRBV9	.	CASSVAPRGGAYEQYF	TGTGCCAGCAGCGTAGCTCCTCGCGGGGGCGCCTACGAGCAGTACTTC
TRBJ2-1	.	TRBV6-1	.	CASSAGLAEFEQFF	TGTGCCAGCAGTGCCGGGTTAGCGGAGTTTGAGCAGTTCTTC
TRBJ1-1	once	TRBV19	TRBD1	CARETGGVNTEAFF	TGTGCCAGGGAGACAGGGGGCGTGAACACTGAAGCTTTCTTT
TRBJ1-2	.	TRBV20-1	.	CSASIADYGYTF	TGCAGTGCTAGTATCGCAGACTATGGCTACACCTTC
TRBJ2-5	many	TRBV4-1	.	CASSQSLQETQYF	TGCGCCAGCAGCCAATCTCTTCAAGAGACCCAGTACTTC
TRBJ1-1	.	TRBV7-9	.	CASSLAGRMNTEAFF	TGTGCCAGCAGCTTAGCGGGACGGATGAACACTGAAGCTTTCTTT
TRBJ2-6	.	TRBV14	.	CASSQSPGGANVLTF	TGTGCCAGCAGCCAAAGCCCGGGTGGGGCCAACGTCCTGACTTTC
TRBJ2-1	.	TRBV15	TRBD1	CATSPPGTGGGGEQLF	TGTGCCACCAGCCCCCCCGGGACAGGGGGTGGGGGTGAGCAGCTCTTC
TRBJ1-2	.	TRBV19	TRBD1	CASRGTGSLNGYTF	TGTGCCAGTAGGGGGACAGGGAGTTTGAATGGCTACACCTTC
TRBJ2-2	.	TRBV14	.	CASSQAAGELFF	TGTGCCAGCAGCCAAGCCGCAGGGGAGCTGTTTTTT
TRBJ1-1	.	TRBV29-1	.	CSVGGLNTEAFF	TGCAGCGTTGGAGGGCTGAACACTGAAGCTTTCTTT
TRBJ2-5	.	TRBV20-1	TRBD2	CSARDLLAGEETQYF	TGCAGTGCTAGAGATCTCCTAGCGGGGGAAGAGACCCAGTACTTC
TRBJ2-7	many	TRBV25-1	TRBD1	CASSTTGAWTPYEQYF	TGTGCCAGCAGCACGACAGGGGCCTGGACCCCCTACGAGCAGTACTTC
TRBJ1-1	many	TRBV4-1	TRBD1	CASSQGGQGAEAFF	TGCGCCAGCAGCCAAGGCGGGCAGGGGGCTGAAGCTTTCTTT
TRBJ2-2	.	TRBV7-2	.	CASSFHGSGELFF	TGTGCCAGCAGCTTTCACGGATCCGGGGAGCTGTTTTTT
TRBJ1-6	many	TRBV4-1	.	CASSQERTSYNSPLHF	TGCGCCAGCAGCCAAGAAAGGACATCCTATAATTCACCCCTCCACTTT
TRBJ2-7	.	TRBV2	TRBD1	CATSGDRGESSYEQYF	TGTGCCACCTCGGGGGACAGGGGGGAGAGCTCCTACGAGCAGTACTTC
TRBJ1-1	.	TRBV27	TRBD1	CASSTWTGRSTEAFF	TGTGCCAGCAGTACCTGGACAGGGCGGAGCACTGAAGCTTTCTTT
TRBJ1-1	once	TRBV10-2	TRBD1	CASCRGTGNTEAFF	TGCGCCAGCTGTCGAGGGACAGGGAACACTGAAGCTTTCTTT
TRBJ2-7	.	TRBV7-8	TRBD1	CASSLRRQGLYEQYF	TGTGCCAGCAGCTTGCGACGACAGGGGTTATACGAGCAGTACTTC
TRBJ2-1	many	TRBV11-2	.	CASSLILTGDNEQFF	TGTGCCAGCAGCTTAATATTAACGGGCGACAATGAGCAGTTCTTC
TRBJ1-1	few	TRBV20-1	.	CSAREQGDTEAFF	TGCAGTGCTAGAGAACAGGGTGACACTGAAGCTTTCTTT
TRBJ2-7	.	TRBV9	TRBD2	CASSGSGGTYYEQYF	TGTGCCAGCAGCGGTAGCGGGGGGACCTACTACGAGCAGTACTTC
TRBJ2-7	many	TRBV27	.	CATSPGASYEQYF	TGTGCCACCTCACCGGGGGCTAGCTACGAGCAGTACTTC
TRBJ1-2	.	TRBV11-2	TRBD1	CASSLSGTAAGGYTF	TGTGCCAGCAGCTTATCCGGGACAGCCGCTGGCGGCTACACCTTC
TRBJ2-7	many	TRBV5-8	.	CASSLGGPYEQYF	TGTGCCAGCAGCTTGGGGGGGCCCTACGAGCAGTACTTC
TRBJ2-7	.	TRBV11-3	TRBD1	CASSFSTGVRYEQDF	TGTGCCAGCAGCTTTTCGACAGGGGTAAGGTACGAGCAGGACTTC
TRBJ2-5	.	TRBV5-1	TRBD1	CASRRTGTETQYF	TGCGCCAGCAGACGGACAGGGACAGAGACCCAGTACTTC
TRBJ2-2	.	TRBV5-4	.	CASSLVPPGNTGELLF	TGTGCCAGCAGCTTGGTCCCGCCAGGGAACACCGGGGAGCTGCTTTTT
TRBJ1-4	few	TRBV19	.	CASKDREKLFF	TGTGCCAGTAAAGACAGGGAAAAACTGTTTTTT
TRBJ2-3	.	TRBV11-2	TRBD2	CASSLPPLAGGVDTQYF	TGTGCCAGCAGCCTACCCCCCTTAGCGGGGGGGGTAGATACGCAGTATTTT
TRBJ1-2	many	TRBV4-3	TRBD1	CASSQDHGQGADGYTF	TGCGCCAGCAGCCAGGATCATGGGCAGGGGGCGGATGGCTACACCTTC
TRBJ2-7	.	TRBV19	TRBD1	CASSSTGALYEQYF	TGCGCCAGTAGTTCAACAGGGGCCCTCTACGAGCAGTACTTC
TRBJ1-1	few	TRBV20-1	.	CSARKDRTNTEAFF	TGCAGTGCTAGGAAAGACCGGACGAACACTGAAGCTTTCTTT
TRBJ2-2	.	TRBV6-1	.	CASSIRATGELFF	TGTGCCAGCAGCATACGGGCCACCGGGGAGCTGTTCTTT
TRBJ2-7	few	TRBV25-1	.	CASSEAGSLSYEQYF	TGTGCCAGCAGTGAAGCAGGGTCCCTTTCCTACGAGCAGTACTTC
TRBJ2-1	.	TRBV4-1	TRBD1	CASSPRTGGEDNEQFF	TGCGCCAGCAGCCCCCGGACAGGGGGCGAAGACAATGAGCAGTTCTTC
TRBJ2-5	.	TRBV12-3/TRBV12-4	TRBD2	CASSLLAGGEETQYF	TGTGCCAGCAGTTTGCTAGCGGGGGGGGAAGAGACCCAGTACTTC
TRBJ1-2	.	TRBV4-3	.	CASSQDPVGYGYTF	TGCGCCAGCAGCCAAGATCCAGTAGGCTATGGCTACACCTTC
TRBJ2-7	.	TRBV24-1	.	CATSDPPGDLHEQYF	TGTGCCACCAGTGATCCTCCAGGGGACCTACACGAGCAGTACTTC
TRBJ2-7	.	TRBV19	TRBD1	CASHLRTGGPSSYEQYF	TGTGCCAGTCATCTTCGAACAGGGGGCCCTAGCTCCTACGAGCAGTACTTC
TRBJ2-1	.	TRBV25-1	TRBD1	CASSGRTGVTYNEQFF	TGTGCCAGCAGTGGGAGGACAGGTGTCACCTACAATGAGCAGTTCTTC
TRBJ1-5	few	TRBV25-1	.	CASSFGSQPQHF	TGTGCCAGCAGTTTCGGTAGTCAGCCCCAGCATTTT
TRBJ1-4	many	TRBV9	TRBD1	CASSVTGVATNEKLFF	TGTGCCAGCAGCGTGACAGGGGTGGCGACTAATGAAAAACTGTTTTTT
TRBJ2-1	.	TRBV5-4	.	CATPSRGSRRYNEQFF	TGTGCCACTCCTTCTCGGGGCTCCAGGAGGTACAATGAGCAGTTCTTC
TRBJ2-1	.	TRBV25-1	.	CATSPGYNEQFF	TGTGCCACCTCACCGGGGTACAATGAGCAGTTCTTC
TRBJ2-7	many	TRBV7-2	TRBD2	CASSSPPLGLASYEQYF	TGTGCCAGCAGCTCGCCCCCCCTCGGACTAGCTAGCTACGAGCAGTACTTC
TRBJ2-7	.	TRBV25-1	.	CASSWATAREAFYEQYF	TGTGCCAGCAGCTGGGCGACGGCAAGGGAAGCCTTCTACGAGCAGTACTTC
TRBJ1-1	.	TRBV2	TRBD1	CASKGGQAYEAFF	TGTGCCAGCAAGGGCGGACAGGCCTATGAAGCTTTCTTT